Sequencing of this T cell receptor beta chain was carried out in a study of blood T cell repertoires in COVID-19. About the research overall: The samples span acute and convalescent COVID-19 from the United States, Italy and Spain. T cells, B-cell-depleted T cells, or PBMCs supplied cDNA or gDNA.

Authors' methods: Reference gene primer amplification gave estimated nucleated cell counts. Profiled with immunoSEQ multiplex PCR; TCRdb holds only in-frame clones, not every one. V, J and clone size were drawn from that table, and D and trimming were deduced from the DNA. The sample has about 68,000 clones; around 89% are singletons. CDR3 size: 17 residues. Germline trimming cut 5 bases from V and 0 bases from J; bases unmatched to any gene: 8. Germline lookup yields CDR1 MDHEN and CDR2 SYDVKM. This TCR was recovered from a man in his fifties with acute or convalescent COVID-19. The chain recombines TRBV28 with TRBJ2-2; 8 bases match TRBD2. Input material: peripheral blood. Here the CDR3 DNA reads TGTGCCAGCAGTGATCCCTCTAGCGGGTCGAACACCGGGGAGCTGTTTTTT. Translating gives CASSDPSSGSNTGELFF.